The source of this T cell receptor (beta chain) is a study of shared clonotypes between healthy human individuals. Libraries were prepared by immunoSEQ multiplex PCR; TCRdb keeps only in-frame clonotypes and omits some of them. This sample has roughly 2,000,000 clones, with about 95% found just once. Naive CD8 cells were CD45RO-negative, positively selected for CCR7, excluding terminally differentiated effector memory CD45RA+ cells. The ends were cut back, 3 bases at V and 7 bases at J, with 31 bases in the middle. The V gene's germline CDR1 is SGDLS and CDR2 YYNGEE. There are 20 residues in the CDR3.

V and J are TRBV9 and TRBJ2-2, with D tentatively TRBD1 or TRBD2 (5 bases each). This sequence was found in a man aged 18 to 30 in good health. Sequences were obtained from naive CD8+ T cells sorted from blood. The CDR3 region is CASSEGLRGAKASSGGELFF. The CDR3 DNA reads as TGTGCCAGCAGCGAGGGGCTGAGAGGGGCCAAGGCCTCCTCGGGCGGGGAGCTGTTTTTT.